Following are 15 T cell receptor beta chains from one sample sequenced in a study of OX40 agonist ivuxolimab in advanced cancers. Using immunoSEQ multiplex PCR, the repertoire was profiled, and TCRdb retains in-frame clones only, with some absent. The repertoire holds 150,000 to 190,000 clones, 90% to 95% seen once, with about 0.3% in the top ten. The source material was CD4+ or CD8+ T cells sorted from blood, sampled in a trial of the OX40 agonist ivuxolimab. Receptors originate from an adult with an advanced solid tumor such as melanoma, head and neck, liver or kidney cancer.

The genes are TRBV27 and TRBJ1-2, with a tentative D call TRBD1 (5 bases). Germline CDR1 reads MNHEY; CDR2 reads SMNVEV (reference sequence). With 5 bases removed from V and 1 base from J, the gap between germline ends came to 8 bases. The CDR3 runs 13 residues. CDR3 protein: CASSPGDNYGYTF. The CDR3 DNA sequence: TGTGCCAGCAGTCCGGGGGATAACTATGGCTACACCTTC.

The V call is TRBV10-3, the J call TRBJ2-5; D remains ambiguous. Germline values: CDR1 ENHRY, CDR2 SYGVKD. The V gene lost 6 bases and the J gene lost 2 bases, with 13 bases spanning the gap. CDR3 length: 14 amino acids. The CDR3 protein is CAIRDGTSQETQYF. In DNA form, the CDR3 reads TGTGCCATCAGGGACGGTACTTCTCAAGAGACCCAGTACTTC.

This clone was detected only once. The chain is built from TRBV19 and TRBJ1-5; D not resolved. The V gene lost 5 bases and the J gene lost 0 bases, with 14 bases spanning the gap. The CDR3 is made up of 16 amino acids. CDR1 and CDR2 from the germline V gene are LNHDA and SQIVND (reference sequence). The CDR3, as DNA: TGTGCCAGTAGTCCCCGGGAGTTCTATAGCAATCAGCCCCAGCATTTT. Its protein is CASSPREFYSNQPQHF. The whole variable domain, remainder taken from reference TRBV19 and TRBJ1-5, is DGGITQSPKYLFRKEGQNVTLSCEQNLNHDAMYWYRQDPGQGLRLIYYSQIVNDFQKGDIAEGYSVSREKKESFPLTVTSAQKNPTAFYLCASSPREFYSNQPQHFGDGTRLSIL.

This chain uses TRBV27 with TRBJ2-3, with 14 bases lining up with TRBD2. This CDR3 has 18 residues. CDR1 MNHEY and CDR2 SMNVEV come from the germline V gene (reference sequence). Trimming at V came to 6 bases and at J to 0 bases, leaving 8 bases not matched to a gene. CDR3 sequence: CASRRGLAGGLSTDTQYF. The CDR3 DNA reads TGTGCCAGCAGACGAGGACTAGCGGGGGGATTAAGCACAGATACGCAGTATTTT.

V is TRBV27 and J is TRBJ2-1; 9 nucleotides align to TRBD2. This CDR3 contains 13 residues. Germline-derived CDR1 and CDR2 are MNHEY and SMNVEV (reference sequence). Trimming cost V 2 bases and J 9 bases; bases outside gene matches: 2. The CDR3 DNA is TGTGCCAGCAGTTTAGTAGCGGGGGTTGAGCAGTTCTTC. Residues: CASSLVAGVEQFF.

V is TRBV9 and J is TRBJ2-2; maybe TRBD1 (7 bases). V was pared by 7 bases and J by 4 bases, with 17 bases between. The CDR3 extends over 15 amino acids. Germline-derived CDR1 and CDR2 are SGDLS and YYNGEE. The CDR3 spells CASAEGTASTGELFF. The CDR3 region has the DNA TGTGCCAGCGCGGAGGGGACAGCCTCCACCGGGGAGCTGTTTTTT.

The CDR3 spells CASSPFGGSNQPQHF. The CDR3 nucleotides are TGTGCCAGCAGCCCTTTCGGGGGTTCGAATCAGCCCCAGCATTTT. This chain joins TRBV7-2 and TRBJ1-5; maybe TRBD1 (5 bases). V lost 5 bases and J 4 bases, leaving 15 bases between the germline ends. This CDR3 contains 15 residues. The germline CDR1 and CDR2 sequences are SGHTA and FQGNSA.

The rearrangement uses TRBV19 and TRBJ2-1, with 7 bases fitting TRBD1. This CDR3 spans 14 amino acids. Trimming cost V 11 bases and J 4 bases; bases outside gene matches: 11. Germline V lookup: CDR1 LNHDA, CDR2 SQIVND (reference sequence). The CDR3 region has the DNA TGTGCCTGTCGACCGGGACAGAATTACAATGAGCAGTTCTTC. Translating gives CACRPGQNYNEQFF.

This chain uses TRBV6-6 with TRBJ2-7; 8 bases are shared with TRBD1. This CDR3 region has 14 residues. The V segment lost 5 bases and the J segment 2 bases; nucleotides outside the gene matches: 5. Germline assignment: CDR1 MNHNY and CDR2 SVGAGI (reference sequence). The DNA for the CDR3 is TGTGCCAGCAGTGGAAGGACAGGGACCTACGAGCAGTACTTC. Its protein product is CASSGRTGTYEQYF.

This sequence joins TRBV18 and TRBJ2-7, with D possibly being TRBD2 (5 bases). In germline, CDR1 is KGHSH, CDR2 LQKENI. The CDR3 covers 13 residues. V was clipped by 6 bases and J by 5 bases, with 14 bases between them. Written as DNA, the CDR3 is TGTGCCAGCTCCCGGTTGAGGGTAGACGAGCAGTACTTC. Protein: CASSRLRVDEQYF.

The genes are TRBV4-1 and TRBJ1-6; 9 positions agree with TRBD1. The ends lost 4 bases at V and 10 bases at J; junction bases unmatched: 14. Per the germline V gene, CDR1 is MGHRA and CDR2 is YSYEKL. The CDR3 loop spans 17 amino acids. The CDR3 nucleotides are TGCGCCAGCAGCCCCGGACAGGGGAGGTTCGGTGGGTCACCCCTCCACTTT. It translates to CASSPGQGRFGGSPLHF.

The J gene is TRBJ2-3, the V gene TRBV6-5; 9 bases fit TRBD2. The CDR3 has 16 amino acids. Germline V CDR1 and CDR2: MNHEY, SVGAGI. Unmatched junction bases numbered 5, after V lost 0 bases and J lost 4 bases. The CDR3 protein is CASSYSAGGPADTQYF. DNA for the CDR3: TGTGCCAGCAGTTACTCGGCGGGAGGGCCGGCAGATACGCAGTATTTT.

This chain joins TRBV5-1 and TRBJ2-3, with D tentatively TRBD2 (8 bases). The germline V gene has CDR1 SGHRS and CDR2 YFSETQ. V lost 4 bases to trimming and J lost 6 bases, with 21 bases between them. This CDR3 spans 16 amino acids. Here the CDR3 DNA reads TGCGCCAGCAGCATCGGGACAGCCGGGAGGGGGGATACGCAGTATTTT. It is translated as CASSIGTAGRGDTQYF.

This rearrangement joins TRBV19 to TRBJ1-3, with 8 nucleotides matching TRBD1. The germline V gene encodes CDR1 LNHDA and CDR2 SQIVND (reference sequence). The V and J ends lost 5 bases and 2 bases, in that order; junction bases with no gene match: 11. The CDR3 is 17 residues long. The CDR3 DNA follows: TGTGCCAGTAGTCTGGGAACCCGGACAGGGACTGGAAACACCATATATTTT. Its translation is CASSLGTRTGTGNTIYF.

The DNA of the CDR3 is TGCGCCAGCAGCCGCCCTGACAGGGAAATCTCTGGCTACACCTTC. The encoded protein is CASSRPDREISGYTF. This rearrangement joins TRBV4-1 to TRBJ1-2; TRBD1 agrees at 7 bases. The CDR3 is 15 residues long. The ends lost 4 bases at V and 7 bases at J; junction bases unmatched: 12. CDR1 and CDR2 (germline): MGHRA, YSYEKL.